This TCR beta chain was captured in a study of regulatory T cells in long-lasting Graves disease. Study-level points and caveats: Favored usage of TRBV28, TRBJ1-2 and TRBJ2-5 was recorded in persistent disease.

With respect to this clonotype: Its target is unknown.

The CDR3 spans 15 residues. Per germline, CDR1 PRHDT and CDR2 FYEKMQ (reference sequence). V shed 5 bases and J shed 0 bases, with 10 bases lying between them. Arm-PCR of CDR3 regions and iRepertoire HTBI primers were used to build TCR beta libraries. Via MiXCR, TCRdb re-called the multiplex PCR reads, giving one row per CDR3 protein. The data contain about 400,000 distinct CDR3 sequences, 15% to 19% of them singletons. Time point noted: newly diagnosed GD, antithyroid drugs for less than 3 months. The TCR library used RNA extracted from PBMCs. The source is a female donor with Graves disease. The chain employs TRBV13 and TRBJ2-2, with D uncertain. The sequencing used peripheral blood mononuclear cells (PBMCs), collected at new diagnosis, from a patient treated with antithyroid drugs. The CDR3: CASSPGPTNTGELFF. The CDR3 coding sequence is TGTGCCAGCAGCCCAGGTCCCACGAACACCGGGGAGCTGTTTTTT.